This is a list of T cell receptor beta chains from one sample in a study of identical twins. In TCRdb, the 5' RACE reads were re-called with MiXCR into one record per CDR3 protein. The sample yields roughly 500,000 distinct CDR3 sequences, roughly a fifth seen once. Another study also made use of these data, one on T cells expressing NK-cell markers.

The sequenced sample was CD4+ T cells sorted from blood. The receptors were gathered from a woman under 30 in good health. Both conserved end residues are part of each CDR3. A D gene is named only where the DNA matches it firmly. Some rows have no size entry. The others give once, few or many, or a class for an expanded clone.

d_gene | len | abundance | j_gene | v_gene | CDR3nt | CDR3aa
. | 12 | . | TRBJ2-7 | TRBV12-3/TRBV12-4 | TGTGCCAGCAGAAGGGATTACTACGAGCAGTACTTC | CASRRDYYEQYF
. | 13 | few | TRBJ2-5 | TRBV10-3 | TGTGCCATCAGTGAGAGGGGAAAAGAGACCCAGTACTTC | CAISERGKETQYF
. | 14 | . | TRBJ1-5 | TRBV10-3 | TGTGCCATCAGTGATTCGGCAGGCAATCAGCCCCAGCATTTT | CAISDSAGNQPQHF
. | 18 | few | TRBJ1-2 | TRBV10-3 | TGTGCCATCAGTGGGGTTTGGGACACTTCATTGGGACCTCATGGCTACACCTTC | CAISGVWDTSLGPHGYTF
. | 14 | few | TRBJ1-5 | TRBV12-3/TRBV12-4 | TGTGCCAGCAGGGATAGTACGGGAGGTCAGCCCCAGCATTTT | CASRDSTGGQPQHF
TRBD2 | 15 | few | TRBJ2-1 | TRBV3-1 | TGTGCCAGCAGCCTCGCGGGAGACCCCTACAATGAGCAGTTCTTC | CASSLAGDPYNEQFF
. | 14 | few | TRBJ2-3 | TRBV5-1 | TGCGCCAGCAGCTCCACTGGGCCGGGGGATACGCAGTATTTT | CASSSTGPGDTQYF
. | 13 | few | TRBJ2-3 | TRBV20-1 | TGCAGTGCTAGGAAACAGGGTGCAGATACGCAGTATTTT | CSARKQGADTQYF
. | 13 | few | TRBJ2-4 | TRBV11-2 | TGTGCCAGCAGCTCGATAGCCAAAAACATTCAGTACTTC | CASSSIAKNIQYF
TRBD2 | 17 | once | TRBJ2-3 | TRBV7-9 | TGTGCCAGCAGCTCAACTCCGACTAGCGGGAGCACAGATACGCAGTATTTT | CASSSTPTSGSTDTQYF
TRBD1 | 17 | many | TRBJ2-3 | TRBV12-3/TRBV12-4 | TGTGCCAGCAGTTCCCGTCGGGACAGGTGGGCGGGAGATACGCAGTATTTT | CASSSRRDRWAGDTQYF
. | 10 | . | TRBJ1-2 | TRBV10-2 | TGCGCCAGTAGGGGGATTGGCTACACCTTC | CASRGIGYTF
TRBD1 | 14 | . | TRBJ2-7 | TRBV7-2 | TGTGCCAGCAGCTCGGGACAGGGTTATTACGAGCAGTACTTC | CASSSGQGYYEQYF
. | 14 | few | TRBJ2-3 | TRBV20-1 | TGCAGTGTCGTACCCGGGACTAGCACAGATACGCAGTATTTT | CSVVPGTSTDTQYF
. | 12 | . | TRBJ2-5 | TRBV20-1 | TGCAGTGCCTATTGGGGCCAAGAGACCCAGTACTTC | CSAYWGQETQYF
. | 14 | few | TRBJ1-1 | TRBV7-9 | TGTGCCAGCAGCTTAGTGGCTACGAACACTGAAGCTTTCTTT | CASSLVATNTEAFF
. | 16 | . | TRBJ1-2 | TRBV7-8 | TGTGCCAGCAGCTTAACTCGGACCAGACTACAGCGGAACTACACCTTC | CASSLTRTRLQRNYTF
TRBD2 | 17 | . | TRBJ2-3 | TRBV20-1 | TGCAGTGCTAGAGATGATGGACTAGCGGGAGTCACAGATACGCAGTATTTT | CSARDDGLAGVTDTQYF
TRBD1 | 13 | many | TRBJ2-5 | TRBV30 | TGTGCCTGGAGTGTAAAGGGGGCAGAGACCCAGTACTTC | CAWSVKGAETQYF
. | 13 | many | TRBJ1-1 | TRBV12-3/TRBV12-4 | TGTGCCAGCAGTTTAGCGTCAGGGGCTGAAGCTTTCTTT | CASSLASGAEAFF
. | 15 | . | TRBJ2-7 | TRBV9 | TGTGCCAGCAGCGTAGGAGGTAGCGGACCCTACGAGCAGTACTTC | CASSVGGSGPYEQYF
TRBD2 | 14 | . | TRBJ2-3 | TRBV10-2 | TGCGCCAGCATTCCATCGGGAGGTTCAGATACGCAGTATTTT | CASIPSGGSDTQYF
TRBD2 | 15 | few | TRBJ2-1 | TRBV3-1 | TGTGCCAGCAGCACGTACGGGAGGGGAGGCAATGAGCAGTTCTTC | CASSTYGRGGNEQFF
. | 11 | few | TRBJ1-1 | TRBV20-1 | TGCAGTGCTAGGAAGACGGCCGAAGCTTTCTTT | CSARKTAEAFF
TRBD1 | 14 | few | TRBJ2-5 | TRBV2 | TGTGCCAGCACTCTAACAGGGGACCAAGAGACCCAGTACTTC | CASTLTGDQETQYF
. | 14 | few | TRBJ1-1 | TRBV5-1 | TGCGCCAGCAGCGGGGGACGGGTGAACACTGAAGCTTTCTTT | CASSGGRVNTEAFF